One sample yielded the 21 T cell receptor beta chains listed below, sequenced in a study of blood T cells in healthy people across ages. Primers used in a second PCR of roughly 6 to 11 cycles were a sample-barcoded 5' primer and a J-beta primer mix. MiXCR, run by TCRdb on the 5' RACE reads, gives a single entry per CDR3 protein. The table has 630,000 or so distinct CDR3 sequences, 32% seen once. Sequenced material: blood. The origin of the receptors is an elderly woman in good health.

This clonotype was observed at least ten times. CDR3: CASSPRQGRKNIQYF. The CDR3 nucleotides are TGTGCCAGCAGTCCCCGACAGGGCCGCAAAAACATTCAGTACTTC. The chain uses TRBV6-2 or TRBV6-3 and TRBJ2-4; 7 bases map to TRBD1. The germline gives CDR1 MNHEY, CDR2 SVGEGT. J was trimmed by 3 bases and V by 5 bases; bases with no gene match: 7. This CDR3 contains 15 residues.

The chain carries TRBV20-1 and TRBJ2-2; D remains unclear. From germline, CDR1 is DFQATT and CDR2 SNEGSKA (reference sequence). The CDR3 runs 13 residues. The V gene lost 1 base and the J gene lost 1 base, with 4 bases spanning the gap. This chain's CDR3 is CSARVGNTGELFF. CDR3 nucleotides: TGCAGTGCTAGAGTGGGGAACACCGGGGAGCTGTTTTTT.

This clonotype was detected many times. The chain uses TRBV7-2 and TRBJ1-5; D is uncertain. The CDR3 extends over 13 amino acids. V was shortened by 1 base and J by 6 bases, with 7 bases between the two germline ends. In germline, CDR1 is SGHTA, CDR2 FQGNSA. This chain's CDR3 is CASSLGGSQPQHF. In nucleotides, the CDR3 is TGTGCCAGCAGCTTAGGAGGTAGTCAGCCCCAGCATTTT.

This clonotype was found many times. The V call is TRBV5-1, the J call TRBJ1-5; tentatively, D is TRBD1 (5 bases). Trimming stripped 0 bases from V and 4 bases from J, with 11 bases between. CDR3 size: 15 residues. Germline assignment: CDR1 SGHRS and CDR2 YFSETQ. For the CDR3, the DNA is TGCGCCAGCAGCTTGGGCGGGGCACGGAATCAGCCCCAGCATTTT. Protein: CASSLGGARNQPQHF.

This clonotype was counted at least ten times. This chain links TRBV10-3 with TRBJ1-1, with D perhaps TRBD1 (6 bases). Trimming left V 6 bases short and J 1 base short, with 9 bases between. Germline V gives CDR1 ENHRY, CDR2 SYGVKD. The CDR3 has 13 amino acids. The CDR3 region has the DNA TGTGCCATCAGGGGACACGAGAACACTGAAGCTTTCTTT. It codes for CAIRGHENTEAFF.

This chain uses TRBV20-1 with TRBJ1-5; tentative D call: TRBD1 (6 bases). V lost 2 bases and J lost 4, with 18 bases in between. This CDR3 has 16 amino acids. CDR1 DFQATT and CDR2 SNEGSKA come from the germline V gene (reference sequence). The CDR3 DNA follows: TGCAGTGCTAGACTCCCGGGACTGAGGGGGAATCAGCCCCAGCATTTT. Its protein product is CSARLPGLRGNQPQHF.

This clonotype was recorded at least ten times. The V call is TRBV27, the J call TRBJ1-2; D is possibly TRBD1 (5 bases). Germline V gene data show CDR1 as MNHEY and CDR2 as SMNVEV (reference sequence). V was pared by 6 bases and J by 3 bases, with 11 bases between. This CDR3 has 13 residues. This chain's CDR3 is CASSPTRDYGYTF. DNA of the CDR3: TGTGCCAGCAGCCCTACCAGGGACTATGGCTACACCTTC.

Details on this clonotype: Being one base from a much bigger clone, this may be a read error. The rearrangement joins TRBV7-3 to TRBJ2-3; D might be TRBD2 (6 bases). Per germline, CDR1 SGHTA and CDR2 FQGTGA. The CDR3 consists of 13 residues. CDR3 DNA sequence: TGTGCCAGCAGCCCAACTAGCACAAATACGCAGTATTTT. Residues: CASSPTSTNTQYF.

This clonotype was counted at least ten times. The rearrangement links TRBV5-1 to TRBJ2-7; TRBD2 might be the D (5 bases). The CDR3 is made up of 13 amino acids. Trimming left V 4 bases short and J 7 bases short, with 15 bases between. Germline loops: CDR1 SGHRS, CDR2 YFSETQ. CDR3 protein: CASSLTRSGEQYF. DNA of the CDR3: TGCGCCAGCAGCCTGACACGGTCGGGGGAGCAGTACTTC.

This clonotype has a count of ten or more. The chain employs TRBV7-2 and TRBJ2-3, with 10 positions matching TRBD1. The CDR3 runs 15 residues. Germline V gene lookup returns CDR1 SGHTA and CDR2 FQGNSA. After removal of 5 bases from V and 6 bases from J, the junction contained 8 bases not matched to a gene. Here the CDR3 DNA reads TGTGCCAGCAGCGCCAGACAGGGGGCTCGGGATACGCAGTATTTT. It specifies CASSARQGARDTQYF.

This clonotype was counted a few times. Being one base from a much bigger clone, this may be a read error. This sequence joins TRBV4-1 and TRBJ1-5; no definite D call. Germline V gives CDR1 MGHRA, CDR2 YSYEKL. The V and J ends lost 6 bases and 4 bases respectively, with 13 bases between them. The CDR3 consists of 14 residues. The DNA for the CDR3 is TGCGCCAGCAGGGCGGACGGATCAAATCAGCCCCAGCATTTT. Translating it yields CASRADGSNQPQHF.

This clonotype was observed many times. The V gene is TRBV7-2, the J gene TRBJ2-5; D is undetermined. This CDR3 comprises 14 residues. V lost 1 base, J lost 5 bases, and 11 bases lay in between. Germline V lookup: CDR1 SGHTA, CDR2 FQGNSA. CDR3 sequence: CASSLDVGPETQYF. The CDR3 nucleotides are TGTGCCAGCAGCTTAGATGTCGGACCGGAGACCCAGTACTTC.

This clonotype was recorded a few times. CDR3 loop: CASSPIKGTAGIQHF. The CDR3 DNA follows: TGTGCCAGCTCCCCAATTAAGGGGACGGCCGGAATCCAGCATTTT. The V gene is TRBV18, the J gene TRBJ1-5, with D tentatively TRBD1 (5 bases). CDR1 KGHSH and CDR2 LQKENI come from the germline V gene. Trimming shortened V by 6 bases and J by 12 bases, and 24 bases separated the two germline ends. CDR3 length: 15 residues.

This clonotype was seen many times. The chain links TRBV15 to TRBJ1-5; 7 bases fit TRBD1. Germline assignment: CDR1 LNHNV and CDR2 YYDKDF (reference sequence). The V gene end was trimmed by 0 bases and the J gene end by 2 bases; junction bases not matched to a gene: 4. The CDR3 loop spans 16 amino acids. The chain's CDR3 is CATSRDYQGGNQPQHF. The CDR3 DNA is TGTGCCACCAGCAGAGACTATCAGGGGGGCAATCAGCCCCAGCATTTT.

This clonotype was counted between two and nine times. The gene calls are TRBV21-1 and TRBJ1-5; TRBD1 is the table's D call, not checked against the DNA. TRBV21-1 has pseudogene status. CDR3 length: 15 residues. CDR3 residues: CASSPNGTGHQPQHF. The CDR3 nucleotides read TGTGCCAGCAGCCCAAACGGGACAGGGCACCAGCCCCAGCATTTT.

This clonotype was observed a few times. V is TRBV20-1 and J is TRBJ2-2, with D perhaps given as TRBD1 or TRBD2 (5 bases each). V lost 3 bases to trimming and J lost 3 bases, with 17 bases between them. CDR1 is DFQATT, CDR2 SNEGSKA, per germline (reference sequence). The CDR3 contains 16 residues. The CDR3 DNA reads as TGCAGTGCTAGCGTGCTAGGCAGGGAGCACACCGGGGAGCTGTTTTTT. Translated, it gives CSASVLGREHTGELFF.

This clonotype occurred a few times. The CDR3 protein is CSARGDSGSADTQYF. The CDR3 DNA follows: TGCAGTGCTAGAGGCGATAGCGGGAGCGCAGATACGCAGTATTTT. The chain recombines TRBV20-1 with TRBJ2-3, with TRBD2 matching over 9 bases. This CDR3 is built from 15 residues. CDR1 is DFQATT, CDR2 SNEGSKA, per germline (reference sequence). V lost 1 base to trimming and J lost 4 bases; unmatched junction nucleotides: 6.

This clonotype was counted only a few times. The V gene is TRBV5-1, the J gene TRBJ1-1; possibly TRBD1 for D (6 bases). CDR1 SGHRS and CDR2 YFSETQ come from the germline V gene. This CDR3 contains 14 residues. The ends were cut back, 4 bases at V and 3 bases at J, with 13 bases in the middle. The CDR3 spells CASSPTGAYTEAFF. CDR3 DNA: TGCGCCAGCAGCCCGACAGGAGCTTACACTGAAGCTTTCTTT.

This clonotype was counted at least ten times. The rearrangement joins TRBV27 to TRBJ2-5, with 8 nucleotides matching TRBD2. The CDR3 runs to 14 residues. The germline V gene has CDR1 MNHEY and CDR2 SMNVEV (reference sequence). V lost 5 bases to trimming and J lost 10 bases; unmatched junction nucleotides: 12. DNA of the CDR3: TGTGCCAGCAGTGCGGGACTAGGGGGGAGAGGCCAGTACTTC. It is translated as CASSAGLGGRGQYF.

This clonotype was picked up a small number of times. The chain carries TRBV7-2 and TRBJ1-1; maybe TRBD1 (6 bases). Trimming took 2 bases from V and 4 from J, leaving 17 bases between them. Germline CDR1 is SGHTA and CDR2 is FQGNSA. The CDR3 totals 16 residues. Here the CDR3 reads CASSLLGAGEGTEAFF. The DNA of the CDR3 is TGTGCCAGCAGCTTATTAGGGGCAGGGGAGGGCACTGAAGCTTTCTTT.

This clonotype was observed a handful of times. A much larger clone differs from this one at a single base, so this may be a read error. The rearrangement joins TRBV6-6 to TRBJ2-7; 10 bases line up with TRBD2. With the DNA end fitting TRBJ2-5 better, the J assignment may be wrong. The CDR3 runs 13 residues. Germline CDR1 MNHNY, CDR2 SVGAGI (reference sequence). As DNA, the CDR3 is TGTGTCAGCAGTTCGACTAGCGGGGAGACCCAGTACTTC. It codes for CVSSSTSGETQYF.